These 28 T cell receptor beta chains were all obtained from the same sample, sequenced in a study of beta chain features in type 1 diabetes. Study results and caveats: Among all four CD4+ subsets, Type 1 diabetes patients had TCRB CDR3s that were moderately but significantly shorter.

Their cognate antigens are unknown. Of the isolated RNA, all was reverse transcribed, and so the sequenced material was expressed TCRB transcripts. The data were produced by immunoSEQ multiplex PCR, yet TCRdb's version contains in-frame clones alone and is incomplete. Of over 90,000 clones in the sample, 25% to 35% are singletons; the top ten hold 0.5% to 0.6%. Sequences were obtained from central memory CD4+ T cells from blood. These receptor sequences come from a woman aged 18-29 years with type 1 diabetes.

The rearrangement joins TRBV7-3 to TRBJ2-5, with 9 bases identical to TRBD2. Germline loops: CDR1 SGHTA, CDR2 FQGTGA. The junction had 6 bases not matched to a gene; V was cut back by 5 bases and J by 5 bases. The CDR3 totals 14 residues. CDR3 coding DNA: TGTGCCAGCAGCATTAGCGGGAGTGGGGAGACCCAGTACTTC. This translates into CASSISGSGETQYF.

This clone appeared a few times. This chain joins TRBV2 and TRBJ2-3, with TRBD2 identical over 13 bases. Trimming cost V 3 bases and J 2 bases; bases outside gene matches: 5. The V gene's germline CDR1 is SNHLY and CDR2 FYNNEI. The CDR3 length is 17 residues. CDR3 in amino acids: CASSEIGLAGATDTQYF. CDR3 DNA sequence: TGTGCCAGCAGTGAGATTGGACTAGCGGGAGCCACAGATACGCAGTATTTT.

The chain employs TRBV2 and TRBJ2-2, with D maybe TRBD2 (6 bases). The CDR3 consists of 15 residues. V shed 4 bases and J shed 7 bases, with 16 bases lying between them. Per germline, CDR1 SNHLY and CDR2 FYNNEI. The CDR3 DNA reads TGTGCCAGCAGTGTTGGGCGGGACGGGAGCGGGGAGCTGTTTTTT. It encodes CASSVGRDGSGELFF.

The V and J genes are TRBV11-3 and TRBJ2-1, with TRBD2 matching 13 bases. The V gene's germline CDR1 is SGHNT and CDR2 YENEEA. J was trimmed by 7 bases and V by 5 bases; bases with no gene match: 8. The CDR3 totals 16 residues. Here the CDR3 reads CASSQGLAGVGNEQFF. As DNA, the CDR3 is TGTGCCAGCAGCCAAGGACTAGCGGGAGTTGGTAATGAGCAGTTCTTC. Full variable domain (rest looked up from reference TRBV11-3 and TRBJ2-1): EAGVVQSPRYKIIEKKQPVAFWCNPISGHNTLYWYLQNLGQGPELLIRYENEEAVDDSQLPKDRFSAERLKGVDSTLKIQPAELGDSAVYLCASSQGLAGVGNEQFFGPGTRLTVL.

There are a few counts of this clone. The rearrangement uses TRBV11-2 and TRBJ2-1; D is perhaps TRBD1 (6 bases). The germline V and J ends were trimmed by 5 bases and 3 bases, with 14 bases remaining between them. The CDR3 contains 15 residues. The germline V gene has CDR1 SGHAT and CDR2 FQNNGV. DNA of the CDR3: TGTGCCAGCAGCCGAATTACAGGGATCTACAATGAGCAGTTCTTC. It encodes CASSRITGIYNEQFF.

This sequence joins TRBV28 and TRBJ1-2, with 7 bases matching TRBD1. This CDR3 has 13 residues. V gave up 1 base and J gave up 7 bases; unmatched junction bases: 3. Germline V gene lookup returns CDR1 MDHEN and CDR2 SYDVKM. DNA of the CDR3: TGTGCCAGCAGTTTATTTCGGACAGGTGGCTACACCTTC. It specifies CASSLFRTGGYTF.

This clone has more than one count but fewer than ten. The chain uses TRBV6-5 and TRBJ2-2; 7 bases map to TRBD2. Looked up from germline, CDR1 is MNHEY and CDR2 is SVGAGI. The CDR3 is 13 amino acids. V trimming: 10 bases; J trimming: 4 bases; junction bases outside the gene matches: 6. The CDR3 sequence: CATRLAVTGELFF. CDR3 sequence (DNA): TGTGCCACTCGCCTAGCGGTCACCGGGGAGCTGTTTTTT.

This clone was seen a handful of times. The chain links TRBV7-9 to TRBJ1-4; possible D gene TRBD1, 6 bases. Trimming removed 5 bases at V and 0 bases at J, with 13 bases between. Germline CDR1 SEHNR, CDR2 FQNEAQ (reference sequence). This CDR3 has 16 amino acids. The CDR3 loop is CASSPLDSSTNEKLFF. CDR3 nucleotide sequence: TGTGCCAGCAGCCCCCTGGACAGTTCAACTAATGAAAAACTGTTTTTT.

The J gene is TRBJ2-3, the V gene TRBV7-3; 8 bases align to TRBD2. From germline, CDR1 is SGHTA and CDR2 FQGTGA. There are 15 residues in the CDR3. After removal of 2 bases from V and 6 bases from J, the junction contained 7 bases not matched to a gene. Here the CDR3 reads CASSLASGPGDTQYF. The CDR3 nucleotides are TGTGCCAGCAGCTTAGCTAGCGGGCCGGGGGATACGCAGTATTTT.

Here the CDR3 DNA reads TGTGCCAGCAGTGAATTTCCCCGGGAGCCCCACGAGCAGTACTTC. Protein sequence: CASSEFPREPHEQYF. The chain recombines TRBV6-1 with TRBJ2-7, with D possibly matching TRBD2 (6 bases). Germline CDR1 reads MNHNS; CDR2 reads SASEGT. V gave up 2 bases and J gave up 5 bases, with 16 bases separating them. The CDR3 consists of 15 residues.

V and J are TRBV5-4 and TRBJ2-5; 9 bases are a match to TRBD1. Germline assignment: CDR1 SGHNT and CDR2 YYREEE (reference sequence). V lost 4 bases, J lost 5 bases, and 12 bases stayed unmatched. This CDR3 region has 16 residues. CDR3 DNA sequence: TGTGCCAGCAGCATTCGGATCGGGACAGGGACGGAGACCCAGTACTTC. Protein: CASSIRIGTGTETQYF. Together with reference TRBV5-4 and TRBJ2-5, the CDR3 gives the full variable domain: ETGVTQSPTHLIKTRGQQVTLRCSSQSGHNTVSWYQQALGQGPQFIFQYYREEENGRGNFPPRFSGLQFPNYSSELNVNALELDDSALYLCASSIRIGTGTETQYFGPGTRLLVL.

J is TRBJ1-2 and V is TRBV19; 7 bases align to TRBD1. The CDR3 contains 15 residues. The germline V gene has CDR1 LNHDA and CDR2 SQIVND (reference sequence). The V segment lost 1 base and the J segment 0 bases; nucleotides outside the gene matches: 2. Here the CDR3 DNA reads TGTGCCAGTAGTATAGTCGGGACAGCTAACTATGGCTACACCTTC. It encodes CASSIVGTANYGYTF.

The genes are TRBV10-1 and TRBJ2-1; 8 bases fit TRBD2. CDR1 is WNHNN and CDR2 is SYGVQD in the germline V gene (reference sequence). CDR3 length equals 14 residues. V was clipped by 7 bases and J by 6 bases; unmatched bases: 8. CDR3 DNA: TGCGCCAGCAACCCAGCGGGAGACTCCAATGAGCAGTTCTTC. It translates to CASNPAGDSNEQFF.

The V gene is TRBV19, the J gene TRBJ2-7; 8 bases are a match to TRBD2. CDR3 length: 15 residues. With V trimmed by 2 bases and J by 1 base, 4 bases remained unmatched. CDR1 is LNHDA and CDR2 is SQIVND in the germline V gene (reference sequence). CDR3 region: CASSITLADSYEQYF. The CDR3 nucleotides are TGTGCCAGTAGTATAACACTAGCGGATTCCTACGAGCAGTACTTC. Together with reference TRBV19 and TRBJ2-7, the CDR3 gives the full variable domain: DGGITQSPKYLFRKEGQNVTLSCEQNLNHDAMYWYRQDPGQGLRLIYYSQIVNDFQKGDIAEGYSVSREKKESFPLTVTSAQKNPTAFYLCASSITLADSYEQYFGPGTRLTVT.

This clone was found a few times. The chain has TRBV15 and TRBJ2-1; the match to TRBD2 covers 7 bases. CDR1 and CDR2 (germline): LNHNV, YYDKDF (reference sequence). V dropped 0 bases and J dropped 5; count of bases not matched to a gene: 7. The CDR3 consists of 16 residues. The CDR3 loop reads CATSRDISGINNEQFF. CDR3 DNA sequence: TGTGCCACCAGCAGAGATATCAGCGGGATTAACAATGAGCAGTTCTTC.

This clone was seen a few times. V and J are TRBV5-1 and TRBJ2-1; 10 bases match TRBD1. From germline, CDR1 is SGHRS and CDR2 YFSETQ. V was pared by 4 bases and J by 9 bases, with 7 bases of the junction left unmatched. The CDR3 runs to 14 residues. The CDR3, as DNA: TGCGCCAGCAGCCGGGGACAGGGGTACGGTGAGCAGTTCTTC. This codes for CASSRGQGYGEQFF.

Comments on this clone: Other DNA sequences in this specimen translate into the identical CDR3. The gene calls are TRBV5-1 and TRBJ1-1; weak D call: TRBD1 (6 bases). This CDR3 is 15 amino acids long. Trimming shortened V by 0 bases and J by 0 bases, and 9 bases separated the two germline ends. Germline V CDR1 and CDR2: SGHRS, YFSETQ. CDR3 sequence (DNA): TGCGCCAGCAGCTTGGAAGGGGGAATGAACACTGAAGCTTTCTTT. It translates to CASSLEGGMNTEAFF.

The chain recombines TRBV11-2 with TRBJ2-2, with TRBD1 matching 9 bases. CDR1 and CDR2 from the germline V gene are SGHAT and FQNNGV. This CDR3 has 17 residues. V was clipped by 1 base and J by 5 bases; unmatched bases: 8. The CDR3 sequence: CASSLGGTGRGTGELFF. CDR3 sequence (DNA): TGTGCCAGCAGCTTAGGAGGGACAGGGAGAGGAACCGGGGAGCTGTTTTTT.

This chain uses TRBV18 with TRBJ2-3, with D hard to call. Germline V gives CDR1 KGHSH, CDR2 LQKENI. CDR3 length: 14 residues. Between the trimmed V and J ends, which lost 2 bases and 2 bases, there was a span of 8 bases. This chain's CDR3 is CASSPKRATDTQYF. The CDR3 DNA follows: TGTGCCAGCTCACCAAAGCGCGCCACAGATACGCAGTATTTT.

This clone was detected only a few times. The rearrangement joins TRBV10-1 to TRBJ2-1, with 10 bases aligning to TRBD2. CDR3 length: 15 residues. The trim removed 4 bases at V and 9 bases at J, leaving 9 bases unmatched. Germline CDR1 reads WNHNN; CDR2 reads SYGVQD (reference sequence). The CDR3 nucleotides are TGCGCCAGCAGTGCACCGGGACTAGCGTTTGGTGAGCAGTTCTTC. This encodes CASSAPGLAFGEQFF.

This chain uses TRBV2 with TRBJ2-7; D unclear. The V gene lost 7 bases and the J gene lost 0 bases, with 10 bases spanning the gap. The CDR3 length is 13 residues. The germline V gene encodes CDR1 SNHLY and CDR2 FYNNEI. The CDR3 bases are TGTGCCAGCAAACCTTGGAGCTCCTACGAGCAGTACTTC. Encoded protein: CASKPWSSYEQYF.

The rearrangement joins TRBV7-3 to TRBJ1-5; D possibly corresponds to TRBD1 (6 bases). The CDR3 totals 13 residues. Trimming cost V 4 bases and J 5 bases, with 9 bases left between them. Germline loops: CDR1 SGHTA, CDR2 FQGTGA. CDR3 sequence reads: CASSSHRDQPQHF. In nucleotides, the CDR3 is TGTGCCAGCAGCTCTCACAGGGATCAGCCCCAGCATTTT.

Only a few counts were recorded for this clone. This chain links TRBV29-1 with TRBJ1-2, with D unclear. V was pared by 3 bases and J by 8 bases, with 13 bases between. CDR1 and CDR2 (germline): SQVTM, ANQGSEA. This CDR3 has 12 residues. CDR3 in DNA: TGCAGCGTTGAGGGAGGTTCGGGCGGCTACACCTTC. Its protein product is CSVEGGSGGYTF.

The chain has TRBV15 and TRBJ2-5, with 12 bases fitting TRBD1. The J segment lost 5 bases and the V segment lost 10 bases, leaving 5 bases of the junction unmatched. This CDR3 contains 13 residues. Germline CDR1 reads LNHNV; CDR2 reads YYDKDF (reference sequence). CDR3 nucleotides: TGTGCCATCCGGGGACAGGGGGCGGAGACCCAGTACTTC. It codes for CAIRGQGAETQYF.

This clone was seen a handful of times. V usage is TRBV2 and J usage is TRBJ2-7; TRBD1 matches at 10 bases. The CDR3 length is 12 residues. Unmatched junction bases numbered 2, after V lost 5 bases and J lost 7 bases. Germline CDR1 SNHLY, CDR2 FYNNEI. The CDR3 DNA is TGTGCCAGCAGTTGGGACAGGGGAGAGCAGTACGTC. It yields the protein CASSWDRGEQYV.

The sample holds a few counts of this clone. The chain has TRBV5-6 and TRBJ2-7; 7 positions match TRBD1. The germline gives CDR1 SGHDT, CDR2 YYEEEE. V was clipped by 1 base and J by 6 bases; unmatched bases: 13. CDR3 length: 16 amino acids. CDR3 bases: TGTGCCAGCAGCTTGTTGGGAGCACAGGGGTCGGGCGAGCAGTACTTC. Translation gives CASSLLGAQGSGEQYF.

In its sample, this clone was seen a few times. The chain uses TRBV30 and TRBJ2-1; 7 nucleotides align to TRBD1. Germline CDR1 is GTSNPN and CDR2 is SVGIG (reference sequence). V dropped 3 bases and J dropped 1; count of bases not matched to a gene: 15. This CDR3 contains 18 residues. CDR3 in DNA: TGTGCCTGGAGATCGAGGGCGACAGGGTCTGGTTCCTACAATGAGCAGTTCTTC. This gives the protein CAWRSRATGSGSYNEQFF.

The V call is TRBV19, the J call TRBJ2-1; no clear D. The CDR3 contains 13 residues. Trimming left V 5 bases short and J 0 bases short, with 5 bases between. Germline CDR1 LNHDA, CDR2 SQIVND (reference sequence). CDR3 bases: TGTGCCAGTAGTCCTTACTCCTACAATGAGCAGTTCTTC. This encodes CASSPYSYNEQFF. Variable domain in full (rest from reference TRBV19 and TRBJ2-1): DGGITQSPKYLFRKEGQNVTLSCEQNLNHDAMYWYRQDPGQGLRLIYYSQIVNDFQKGDIAEGYSVSREKKESFPLTVTSAQKNPTAFYLCASSPYSYNEQFFGPGTRLTVL.